A selection of T cell receptor beta chains follows, all from one sample in a study of CD8+CD57+ T cells in acquired aplastic anemia. TCRdb fed the reads into MiXCR, producing one record per CDR3 protein. The data contain 310,000 or so distinct CDR3 sequences, 45% to 65% of them singletons. The sequencing sample was made of sorted CD4+, CD8+, or CD8+CD57+ T cells (not recorded which) from PBMCs. The receptors come from a human donor with aplastic anemia. The CDR3 runs from the conserved cysteine through the conserved F or W. D genes are given only for firm matches. Clone size is stated in some rows and not others, as once, few, many or a class when expanded.

CDR3 protein,CDR3 DNA,D gene,V gene,J gene,clone size
CASRLDNEQFF,TGTGCCAGCAGGCTGGACAATGAGCAGTTCTTC,.,TRBV9,TRBJ2-1,.
CAIGEFVNEQFF,TGTGCCATCGGCGAGTTCGTTAATGAGCAGTTCTTC,.,TRBV10-3,TRBJ2-1,once
CASSDKWTENEKLFF,TGTGCCAGCAGCGATAAGTGGACAGAGAATGAAAAACTGTTTTTT,.,TRBV7-9,TRBJ1-4,once
CATSDYRAQLGQETQYF,TGTGCCACCAGTGATTACCGGGCCCAATTAGGGCAAGAGACCCAGTACTTC,.,TRBV24-1,TRBJ2-5,once
CASREGLEDGYTF,TGCGCCAGCAGAGAGGGGCTGGAAGACGGCTACACCTTC,.,TRBV5-1,TRBJ1-2,.
CASSINRQDTEAFF,TGTGCCAGTAGTATAAATCGTCAGGACACTGAAGCTTTCTTT,.,TRBV19,TRBJ1-1,.
CASTSGTTATTEQYF,TGTGCCAGTACCTCCGGGACTACGGCAACTACCGAGCAGTACTTC,TRBD2,TRBV7-9,TRBJ2-7,.
CASSYGPRATYEQYF,TGTGCCAGCAGTTATGGTCCTAGGGCGACCTACGAGCAGTACTTC,.,TRBV6-2/TRBV6-3,TRBJ2-7,.
CASSSRTSGGGDEQYF,TGTGCCAGCAGTTCAAGGACTAGCGGGGGGGGCGACGAGCAGTACTTC,TRBD2,TRBV12-3/TRBV12-4,TRBJ2-7,.
CASSSGTSGTEAFF,TGTGCCAGCAGCTCGGGGACGTCGGGGACTGAAGCTTTCTTT,.,TRBV7-9,TRBJ1-1,few
CSANPGGASETQYF,TGCAGTGCCAACCCGGGGGGGGCCTCAGAGACCCAGTACTTC,TRBD2,TRBV20-1,TRBJ2-5,few
CASSFRRQGLNEQFF,TGTGCCAGCAGTTTTCGGCGGCAGGGCTTAAATGAGCAGTTCTTC,.,TRBV6-6,TRBJ2-1,many
CASSVEQPYEQYF,TGTGCCAGCAGCGTAGAACAACCCTACGAGCAGTACTTC,.,TRBV9,TRBJ2-7,once
CASSLEGAYNEQFF,TGTGCCAGCAGCTTAGAAGGGGCCTACAATGAGCAGTTCTTC,.,TRBV7-2,TRBJ2-1,.
CSAPPGTGNEQFF,TGCAGTGCTCCACCCGGCACAGGAAATGAGCAGTTCTTC,.,TRBV20-1,TRBJ2-1,.
CASMFQQVNEQYF,TGTGCCAGCATGTTCCAGCAGGTAAACGAGCAGTACTTC,.,TRBV6-1,TRBJ2-7,.
CATSDLQGARETQYF,TGTGCCACCAGTGATTTACAGGGGGCGCGGGAGACCCAGTACTTC,TRBD1,TRBV24-1,TRBJ2-5,.
CATSRGRQGVRETQHF,TGTGCCACCAGCAGGGGAAGACAGGGGGTTAGGGAGACCCAGCACTTC,TRBD1,TRBV15,TRBJ2-5,many
CASSPQGGGGYNEQFF,TGTGCCAGCAGCCCACAGGGCGGCGGGGGGTATAATGAGCAGTTCTTC,TRBD2,TRBV7-2,TRBJ2-1,.
CATSRVGVGSPLHF,TGTGCCACCAGCAGAGTGGGGGTAGGCTCACCCCTCCACTTT,.,TRBV15,TRBJ1-6,few
CASSQGPYEQYF,TGTGCCAGCAGCCAGGGCCCCTACGAGCAGTACTTC,.,TRBV3-1,TRBJ2-7,many
CSARDPNRVRDTQYF,TGCAGTGCTAGAGATCCCAACAGGGTTCGGGATACGCAGTATTTT,.,TRBV20-1,TRBJ2-3,many
CASSLVGGGSGSYEQYF,TGTGCCAGCAGCTTAGTCGGGGGAGGGTCCGGATCCTACGAGCAGTACTTC,TRBD2,TRBV11-2,TRBJ2-7,many
CSVQEGTANTEAFF,TGCAGCGTTCAAGAGGGGACAGCCAACACTGAAGCTTTCTTT,TRBD1,TRBV29-1,TRBJ1-1,.
CASSHTDTQYF,TGTGCCAGCAGTCATACAGATACGCAGTATTTT,.,TRBV18,TRBJ2-3,.
CASSAHERTDLLSYEQYF,TGTGCCAGCAGTGCCCATGAACGGACAGACCTACTATCCTACGAGCAGTACTTC,.,TRBV2,TRBJ2-7,few
CASRDLGSVRETQYF,TGCGCCAGCAGGGACCTAGGGTCGGTTCGGGAGACCCAGTACTTC,.,TRBV10-1,TRBJ2-5,once
CSARAGQGYTEAFF,TGCAGTGCTAGAGCTGGACAGGGTTATACTGAAGCTTTCTTT,TRBD1,TRBV20-1,TRBJ1-1,.
CASSAGEGFGSPLHF,TGTGCCAGCAGTGCCGGGGAGGGGTTCGGCTCACCCCTCCACTTT,.,TRBV7-8,TRBJ1-6,few
CASSLALLGGGQPQHF,TGTGCCAGCAGCTTAGCGCTATTAGGGGGTGGTCAGCCCCAGCATTTT,.,TRBV7-6,TRBJ1-5,.
CASSQSQFF,TGTGCCAGCAGTCAATCGCAGTTCTTC,.,TRBV6-9,TRBJ2-1,.
CAISGSPGQQFF,TGTGCCATCAGCGGGAGTCCCGGCCAGCAGTTCTTC,TRBD2,TRBV7-8,TRBJ2-1,.
CASSQGTGGFEQYF,TGCGCCAGCAGCCAAGGAACAGGGGGGTTCGAGCAGTACTTC,TRBD1,TRBV4-1,TRBJ2-7,many
CASSKDRGLTSTNEKLFF,TGTGCCAGCAGCAAGGACAGGGGCCTAACGTCAACTAATGAAAAACTGTTTTTT,TRBD1,TRBV7-9,TRBJ1-4,many
CAISEWGDYGYTF,TGTGCCATCAGTGAGTGGGGAGACTATGGCTACACCTTC,.,TRBV10-3,TRBJ1-2,.
CASSLGTGGAVGANVLTF,TGTGCCAGCAGCTTGGGGACAGGGGGCGCGGTAGGGGCCAACGTCCTGACTTTC,TRBD1,TRBV5-8,TRBJ2-6,many